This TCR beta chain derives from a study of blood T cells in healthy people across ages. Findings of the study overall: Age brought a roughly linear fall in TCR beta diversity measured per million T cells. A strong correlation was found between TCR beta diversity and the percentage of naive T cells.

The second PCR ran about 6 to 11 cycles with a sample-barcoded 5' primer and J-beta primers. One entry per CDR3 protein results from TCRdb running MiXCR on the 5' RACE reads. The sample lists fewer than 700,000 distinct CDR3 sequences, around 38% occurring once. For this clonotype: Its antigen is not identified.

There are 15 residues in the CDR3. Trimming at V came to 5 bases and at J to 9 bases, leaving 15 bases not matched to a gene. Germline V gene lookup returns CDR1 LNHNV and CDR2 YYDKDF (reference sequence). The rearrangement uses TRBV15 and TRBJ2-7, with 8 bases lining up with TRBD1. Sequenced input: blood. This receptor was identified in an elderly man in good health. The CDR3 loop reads CATSVPGTGDGGQYF. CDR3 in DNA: TGTGCCACCAGCGTACCCGGGACAGGAGATGGGGGGCAGTACTTC.